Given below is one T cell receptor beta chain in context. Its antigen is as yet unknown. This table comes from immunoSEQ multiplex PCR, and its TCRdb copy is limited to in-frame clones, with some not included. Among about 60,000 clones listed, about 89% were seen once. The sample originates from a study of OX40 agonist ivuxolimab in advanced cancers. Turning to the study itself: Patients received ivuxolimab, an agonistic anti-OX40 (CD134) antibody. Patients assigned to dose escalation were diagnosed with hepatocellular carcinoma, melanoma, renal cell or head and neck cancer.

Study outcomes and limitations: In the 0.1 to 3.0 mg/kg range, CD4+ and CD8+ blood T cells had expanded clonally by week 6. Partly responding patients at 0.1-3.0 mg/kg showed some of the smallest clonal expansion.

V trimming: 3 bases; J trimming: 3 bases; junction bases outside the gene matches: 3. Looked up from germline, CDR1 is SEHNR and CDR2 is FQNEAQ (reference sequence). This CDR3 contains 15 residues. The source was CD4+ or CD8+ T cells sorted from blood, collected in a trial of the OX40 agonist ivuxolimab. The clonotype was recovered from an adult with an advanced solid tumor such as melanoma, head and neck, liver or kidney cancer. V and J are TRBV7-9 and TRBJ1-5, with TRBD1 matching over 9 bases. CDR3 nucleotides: TGTGCCAGCAGCTTTGGGACAGGGATCAATCAGCCCCAGCATTTT. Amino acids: CASSFGTGINQPQHF.